This TCR beta chain was found in a study of T cell responses to AZD1222 COVID-19 vaccine (TCRdb year 2021). Regarding the study in general: TCR sequencing covered some 250 trial participants: approximately 200 given two doses of AZD1222 and 26 given two doses of MenACWY control vaccine. Trial participants were enrolled into age subgroups of 18-55, 56-69 and 70-plus years, which contained around 140, 26 and 57 TCR-sequenced participants, respectively. General findings and caveats noted by the study authors: Only six or seven AZD1222 recipients were SARS-CoV-2 seropositive at baseline, limiting conclusions about previously exposed vaccinees. After two AZD1222 doses, spike-specific TCR breadth and depth were significantly higher than at day 0 and than in MenACWY recipients. The 56-69-year group was small, and its depth increase did not reach significance, likely because of low power. Because no day 14 peak-response samples were available, the repertoires could be characterized only after the peak T cell response. Participants were mostly white British, with more females than males. The authors suggested clonal diversity may have been underestimated. The vaccine-associated CD4 TCRs covered the entire spike protein, and the dominant responses fell in regions 160-218 and 743-854. Reportedly, almost half of the unique spike-specific TCRs recognized epitopes lying outside the regions that are mutated in the B.1.351 and B.1.1.7 variants.

The CDR3 has 16 amino acids, counting the end cysteine and phenylalanine. CDR3 DNA is the only sequence kept; it has 48 bases, read in frame from the first base. The germline V gene supplies CDR1 SGDLS and CDR2 YYNGEE. Trimming leaves V shorter by 3 bases and J shorter by 1 base, with the junction holding 6 bases beyond the gene matches. The time point label, read with the paper, signifies: about 28 days (+/-7) after the second vaccine dose. AZD1222 recipients with second doses at about 4 weeks or about 12 weeks were pooled, because spike-specific TCR depth and breadth did not differ between schedules. Vaccinee samples were obtained from the UK trials COV001 and COV002, which included a single-blind randomized controlled phase 2/3 trial of AZD1222 (ChAdOx1 nCoV-19) in healthy adults. Trial participant PBMC samples were collected at day 0 and day 28 after the second dose for TCRbeta chain sequencing.

The CDR3 regions of human TCRbeta chains were analyzed by immunosequencing. As for the original processing: Repertoire TCRs were checked for matches against a reference library of SARS-CoV-2-specific TCRs that had been generated using the MIRA antigen-specificity platform. Breadth was defined as the fraction of unique TCRs that were SARS-CoV-2-associated, and depth was defined as the fraction of total T cells that were SARS-CoV-2-associated. Using the MIRA data, each spike-specific TCR was assigned both to the spike region to which the TCR was reactive and to a CD4 or CD8 class. Log10-transformed breadth and depth values were compared by one-way ANOVA with Sidak's multiple comparisons tests. The source is immuneACCESS, and TCRdb retained only in-frame sequences with V and J called. Part of the clones is not carried over; for the studies checked, unresolved V genes explain less than half of this, and the remainder is unexplained. V and J calls and clone size follow that table, whereas D and trimming were derived from the DNA. The sample table contains about 83,000 clones; only one count was recorded for more than 85% of them. Less than 35% of the sample belongs to the ten largest clones.

Comment on this clone: Its antigen has not been determined. Base qualities are not recorded, but no much larger clone differs from it by a single base.

The chain employs TRBV9 and TRBJ2-1; 8 central nucleotides agree with TRBD2. Sequenced here: peripheral blood, sampled 28 days after the second AZD1222 dose. The TCR was taken from an adult who received the AZD1222 COVID-19 vaccine. This receptor has the CDR3 CASSAWSGSSYNEQFF. The DNA sequence is as follows: TGTGCCAGCAGCGCTTGGAGCGGGAGTTCCTACAATGAGCAGTTCTTC.